These T cell receptor beta chains were read from a single sample in a study of blood T cell repertoires in COVID-19. Only in-frame clones appear in the TCRdb table, and some are missing; sequencing was by immunoSEQ multiplex PCR. The sample includes 130,000 to 150,000 clones, 84% of them seen just once. The sample taken for sequencing was peripheral blood. All receptors derive from a woman aged 45-65 years in a cohort sampled during active or convalescent COVID-19. CDR3s leave out the opening cysteine and the closing phenylalanine or tryptophan.

V gene	J gene	CDR3 protein
TRBV2	TRBJ1-6	ASSDQMYSPLH
TRBV5-1	TRBJ2-5	ASSLGRQETQY
TRBV19	TRBJ2-3	ASSPGLAGAWPLNTQY
TRBV7-9	TRBJ1-2	ASSLPPRDRGASARGYT
TRBV6-5	TRBJ2-7	ASRIQGSEQY
TRBV6-1	TRBJ1-3	ASSEVLAGAGGNTIY
TRBV2	TRBJ1-2	ASRDTNYGYT
TRBV6-5	TRBJ2-7	ASLLDGGSYEQY
TRBV5-1	TRBJ1-6	ASSSDIRDSPLH
TRBV12-3/TRBV12-4	TRBJ1-4	ASRRGSEKLF
TRBV4-2	TRBJ1-6	ASSRGTGNNYNSPLH
TRBV19	TRBJ2-7	ASSRDSIYEQY
TRBV28	TRBJ2-7	ASSETPDRGFEQY
TRBV18	TRBJ1-6	ASSPPAESPLH
TRBV7-2	TRBJ1-5	ASSSVGRTGKGNQPQH
TRBV5-6	TRBJ1-2	ASGTGYDYGYT
TRBV4-2	TRBJ2-1	ASSLELSVYEQF
TRBV7-9	TRBJ2-7	ASSPHQGRGSSYEQY
TRBV7-9	TRBJ1-4	ASIRWDREDEKLF
TRBV6-5	TRBJ1-5	ASRQGYQPQH
TRBV5-1	TRBJ2-2	ASQRGPGGELF
TRBV19	TRBJ1-1	ASSIVQNTEAF
TRBV5-1	TRBJ1-2	ASSLVPLGKGVNYGYT
TRBV10-3	TRBJ2-1	ATNPSGGTYNEQF
TRBV4-1	TRBJ1-5	ASSPRDRGSYVNQPQH
TRBV6-6	TRBJ1-2	ASSTMSRGGYT
TRBV19	TRBJ1-1	ASSLDRIEAF
TRBV7-9	TRBJ1-3	ASSLLDSRRNTIY
TRBV5-5	TRBJ2-2	ASSLDRVTGELF
TRBV27	TRBJ2-1	ATDTGKTSGYNEQF
TRBV7-2	TRBJ2-5	ASSSLSGGAAETQY
TRBV2	TRBJ2-2	AWNTGTSGFSGELF
TRBV9	TRBJ2-2	ASSVLSGMAGELF
TRBV6-1	TRBJ2-1	ASSEDSFSKRDFYNEQF
TRBV9	TRBJ1-6	ASCRESYNSPLH
TRBV28	TRBJ2-7	ASSLRGTGGYEQY
TRBV27	TRBJ1-1	ASGYTEAF
TRBV12-3/TRBV12-4	TRBJ2-7	ASGQTYEQY
TRBV5-1	TRBJ2-2	ASSLRDRGSGELF
TRBV7-2	TRBJ2-7	ASSTRQSTYEQY
TRBV27	TRBJ2-7	ASRPQGFYEQY
TRBV2	TRBJ2-3	ASRVRTTSTDTQY
TRBV5-5	TRBJ2-3	ASSVAGSSTQY
TRBV4-3	TRBJ1-5	ASSQDTTGNQPQH
TRBV19	TRBJ1-3	ASSLSSSGNTIY
TRBV5-1	TRBJ2-1	ASSLDERGTGEQF
TRBV7-8	TRBJ2-7	ASYPGTGYEQY
TRBV18	TRBJ2-7	ASSPGLAGGPYEQY